This T cell receptor beta chain was sequenced for a study of cytotoxic CD8 clonotypes in ibrutinib-treated CLL. Overall study context: Mean values per sample were 260,000 or so productive templates and tens of thousands of productive rearrangements.

The method was immunoSEQ multiplex PCR; TCRdb's version includes in-frame clones alone and lacks a portion of them. Here the sample spans 30,000 to 40,000 clones, approximately 70% being singletons. Findings of the study overall: The clonality rise at ibrutinib response reflected private clonotype expansion.

The table lists this clone with a few counts. Its specificity is unknown. Germline V gives CDR1 LGHNA, CDR2 YSLEER. The CDR3 runs 14 residues. Deletions cut 3 bases from V and 4 bases from J, with 12 bases between. This receptor was identified in a human donor with chronic lymphocytic leukemia. The sequenced sample was PBMCs, obtained before ibrutinib treatment. The rearrangement links TRBV4-3 to TRBJ2-5; D is unclear. The CDR3 reads CASSHDGVGETQYF. CDR3 nucleotides: TGCGCCAGCAGCCACGATGGAGTTGGAGAGACCCAGTACTTC.